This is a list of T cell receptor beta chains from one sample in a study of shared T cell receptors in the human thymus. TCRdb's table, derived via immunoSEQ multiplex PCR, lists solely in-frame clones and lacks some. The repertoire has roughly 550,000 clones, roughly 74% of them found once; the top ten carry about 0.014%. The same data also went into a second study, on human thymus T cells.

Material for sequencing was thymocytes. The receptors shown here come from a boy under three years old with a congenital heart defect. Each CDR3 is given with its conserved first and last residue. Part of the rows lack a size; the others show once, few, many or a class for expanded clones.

CDR3aa: CASSMEGGGGSRYNEQFF
j_gene: TRBJ2-1
abundance: .
v_gene: TRBV19

CDR3aa: CAWSPPSPRGLDRKFSNQPQHF
j_gene: TRBJ1-5
abundance: .
v_gene: TRBV30

CDR3aa: CASSSVSGRGGEAYEQYF
j_gene: TRBJ2-7
abundance: .
v_gene: TRBV5-1

CDR3aa: CAISEEGQGATCPLEETQYF
j_gene: TRBJ2-5
abundance: .
v_gene: TRBV10-3

CDR3aa: CASSPKRSRLTVNTEAFF
j_gene: TRBJ1-1
abundance: .
v_gene: TRBV7-4

CDR3aa: CASSGGLAGSNEQFF
j_gene: TRBJ2-1
abundance: .
v_gene: TRBV5-1

CDR3aa: CASSGKKQGLSNQPQHF
j_gene: TRBJ1-5
abundance: .
v_gene: TRBV28

CDR3aa: CASSESGQAYEQYF
j_gene: TRBJ2-7
abundance: .
v_gene: TRBV5-1

CDR3aa: CASSPKRDRDYEQYF
j_gene: TRBJ2-7
abundance: .
v_gene: TRBV6-5

CDR3aa: CASKLGRTHNEQFF
j_gene: TRBJ2-1
abundance: once
v_gene: TRBV5-1

CDR3aa: CASSSLAQETQYF
j_gene: TRBJ2-5
abundance: .
v_gene: TRBV27

CDR3aa: CASPREGQSYEQYF
j_gene: TRBJ2-7
abundance: .
v_gene: TRBV6-1

CDR3aa: CASSLGDRGYEQYF
j_gene: TRBJ2-7
abundance: .
v_gene: TRBV5-1

CDR3aa: CASSLKRFEGRSYEQYF
j_gene: TRBJ2-7
abundance: .
v_gene: TRBV5-5

CDR3aa: CASSYTDIGHPETQYF
j_gene: TRBJ2-5
abundance: few
v_gene: TRBV6-5

CDR3aa: CASQGALGTDTQYF
j_gene: TRBJ2-3
abundance: .
v_gene: TRBV6-5

CDR3aa: CASSGQGTNEKLFF
j_gene: TRBJ1-4
abundance: .
v_gene: TRBV2

CDR3aa: CASSLEAGVALHEQFF
j_gene: TRBJ2-1
abundance: .
v_gene: TRBV28

CDR3aa: CASSLELLAGTSSYEQYF
j_gene: TRBJ2-7
abundance: .
v_gene: TRBV7-2

CDR3aa: CASSHYAFSGRGPYNEQFF
j_gene: TRBJ2-1
abundance: .
v_gene: TRBV28

CDR3aa: CASSQVGSREIHEQYF
j_gene: TRBJ2-7
abundance: .
v_gene: TRBV4-2

CDR3aa: CAISESNYPLGGDTQYF
j_gene: TRBJ2-3
abundance: .
v_gene: TRBV10-3

CDR3aa: CASSQAMRGRDTEAFF
j_gene: TRBJ1-1
abundance: .
v_gene: TRBV4-1

CDR3aa: CASSQPGTTTSTDTQYF
j_gene: TRBJ2-3
abundance: .
v_gene: TRBV4-2

CDR3aa: CASSEPRGRAEQYF
j_gene: TRBJ2-7
abundance: .
v_gene: TRBV10-1

CDR3aa: CASSESGDRGQSGPILNEQFF
j_gene: TRBJ2-1
abundance: .
v_gene: TRBV10-1

CDR3aa: CASSMMGRTSGRTSHNEQFF
j_gene: TRBJ2-1
abundance: .
v_gene: TRBV19

CDR3aa: CASSKTWTPGTYEQYF
j_gene: TRBJ2-7
abundance: .
v_gene: TRBV6-4

CDR3aa: CSVGPIRGGDGYTF
j_gene: TRBJ1-2
abundance: .
v_gene: TRBV29-1

CDR3aa: CASSALTEYGYTF
j_gene: TRBJ1-2
abundance: .
v_gene: TRBV25-1

CDR3aa: CASSQARGTGSTEAFF
j_gene: TRBJ1-1
abundance: .
v_gene: TRBV4-3

CDR3aa: CASSQDRGQFYEQYF
j_gene: TRBJ2-7
abundance: few
v_gene: TRBV14

CDR3aa: CASSAGTGSGEQYF
j_gene: TRBJ2-7
abundance: .
v_gene: TRBV5-1

CDR3aa: CASSQESGLGNEQFF
j_gene: TRBJ2-1
abundance: .
v_gene: TRBV4-3

CDR3aa: CAFRLADLYEQYF
j_gene: TRBJ2-7
abundance: .
v_gene: TRBV30

CDR3aa: CASSYHGRANEQFF
j_gene: TRBJ2-1
abundance: .
v_gene: TRBV6-6

CDR3aa: CASSIAGRHSAYGYTF
j_gene: TRBJ1-2
abundance: .
v_gene: TRBV13

CDR3aa: CASSLASPSYEQYF
j_gene: TRBJ2-7
abundance: few
v_gene: TRBV27

CDR3aa: CASGPKQGSYEQYF
j_gene: TRBJ2-7
abundance: .
v_gene: TRBV6-5